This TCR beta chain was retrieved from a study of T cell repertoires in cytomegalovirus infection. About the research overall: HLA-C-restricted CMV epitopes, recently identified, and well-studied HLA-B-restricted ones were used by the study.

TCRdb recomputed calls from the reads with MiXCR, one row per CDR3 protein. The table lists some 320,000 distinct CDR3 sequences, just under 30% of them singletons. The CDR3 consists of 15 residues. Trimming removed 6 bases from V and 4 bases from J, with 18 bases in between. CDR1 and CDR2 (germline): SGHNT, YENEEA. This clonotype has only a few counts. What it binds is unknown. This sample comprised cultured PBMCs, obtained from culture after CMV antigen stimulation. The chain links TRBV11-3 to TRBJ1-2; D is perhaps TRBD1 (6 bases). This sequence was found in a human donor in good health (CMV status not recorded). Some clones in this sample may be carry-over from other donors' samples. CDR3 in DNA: TGTGCCAGCAGAACCCCTTGGGGGCCCGGCTATGGCTACACCTTC. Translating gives CASRTPWGPGYGYTF.